Shown below are 9 T cell receptor beta chains from a single sample sequenced in a study of beta chain features in type 1 diabetes. What was sequenced were expressed TCRB transcripts, since all of the isolated RNA had been reverse transcribed. Some clones are missing from TCRdb's copy, which holds only in-frame ones; the method was immunoSEQ multiplex PCR. The sample gives 140,000 or so clones, around 8.7% of which show up once; roughly 0.69% is in the top ten. The sequencing sample was made of central memory CD4+ T cells from blood. These receptors were taken from a man aged 18 to 30 in good health.

The chain employs TRBV14 and TRBJ2-2; 7 bases match TRBD1. CDR3 size: 15 residues. The junction had 2 bases not matched to a gene; V was cut back by 3 bases and J by 1 base. Germline lookup yields CDR1 SGHDN and CDR2 FVKESK. CDR3 residues: CASSHRTGNTGELFF. The CDR3 DNA is TGTGCCAGCAGCCATAGGACAGGGAACACCGGGGAGCTGTTTTTT.

The chain is built from TRBV6-6 and TRBJ1-5; D remains unclear. This CDR3 has 15 amino acids. In germline, CDR1 is MNHNY, CDR2 SVGAGI (reference sequence). Trimming took 5 bases from V and 2 from J, leaving 13 bases between them. Written as DNA, the CDR3 is TGTGCCAGCAGTGGCAAGGCCAGCGGCAATCAGCCCCAGCATTTT. It translates to CASSGKASGNQPQHF.

This clone turned up a few times. The gene calls are TRBV18 and TRBJ2-7; D might be TRBD2 (5 bases). Per germline, CDR1 KGHSH and CDR2 LQKENI. The V gene lost 6 bases and the J gene lost 5 bases, with 17 bases spanning the gap. The CDR3 totals 14 residues. The CDR3 region has the DNA TGTGCCAGCTCTTCCTCGGCGGGTCTCCACGAGCAGTACTTC. This translates into CASSSSAGLHEQYF.

In its sample, this clone was seen a few times. V is TRBV2 and J is TRBJ2-5, with TRBD1 as a possible D gene (6 bases). The germline V and J ends were trimmed by 8 bases and 2 bases, with 6 bases remaining between them. CDR3 length equals 11 residues. Germline CDR1 is SNHLY and CDR2 is FYNNEI. Written as DNA, the CDR3 is TGTGCCAGCGGACAGCAAGAGACCCAGTACTTC. Protein: CASGQQETQYF.

This clone was picked up a small number of times. The chain carries TRBV25-1 and TRBJ2-2; D is uncertain. V was trimmed by 2 bases and J by 6 bases, leaving 10 bases between them. Germline CDR1 is MGHDK and CDR2 is SYGVNS. CDR3 length equals 14 residues. CDR3 sequence: CASSEIRHAGELFF. The CDR3 DNA sequence: TGTGCCAGCAGTGAAATACGACACGCCGGGGAGCTGTTTTTT.

This clone occurred a few times. This sequence joins TRBV7-9 and TRBJ2-5; perhaps TRBD1 as D (5 bases). Trimming took 4 bases from V and 4 from J, leaving 10 bases between them. CDR3 length: 13 amino acids. CDR1 is SEHNR, CDR2 FQNEAQ, per germline (reference sequence). The CDR3 reads CASSYQGRETQYF. The CDR3 bases are TGTGCCAGCAGCTATCAGGGTAGAGAGACCCAGTACTTC.

This clone occurred a few times. The chain employs TRBV5-6 and TRBJ1-5; D gene uncertain. V was trimmed by 2 bases and J by 0 bases, leaving 18 bases between them. This CDR3 has 18 amino acids. CDR1 is SGHDT and CDR2 is YYEEEE in the germline V gene. CDR3: CASSFYLAQSYSNQPQHF. The CDR3 bases are TGTGCCAGCAGCTTTTATTTGGCACAGTCATATAGCAATCAGCCCCAGCATTTT. The whole variable domain, filled in from reference TRBV5-6 and TRBJ1-5, reads DAGVTQSPTHLIKTRGQQVTLRCSPKSGHDTVSWYQQALGQGPQFIFQYYEEEERQRGNFPDRFSGHQFPNYSSELNVNALLLGDSALYLCASSFYLAQSYSNQPQHFGDGTRLSIL.

This chain uses TRBV7-2 with TRBJ2-4; possibly TRBD2 for D (7 bases). This CDR3 spans 14 amino acids. The ends were cut back, 0 bases at V and 8 bases at J, with 11 bases in the middle. Germline lookup yields CDR1 SGHTA and CDR2 FQGNSA. DNA for the CDR3: TGTGCCAGCAGCTTAGCGGGGGGGCTGGACATTCAGTACTTC. This translates into CASSLAGGLDIQYF.

The J gene is TRBJ2-5, the V gene TRBV4-2; D call uncertain. CDR3 size: 15 residues. Per germline, CDR1 LGHNA and CDR2 YNFKEQ. V lost 0 bases, J lost 2 bases, and 10 bases lay in between. The CDR3, as DNA: TGTGCCAGCAGCCAAGAAATGGTGAGACAAGAGACCCAGTACTTC. Amino acid sequence: CASSQEMVRQETQYF.